A selection of T cell receptor beta chains follows, all from one sample in a study of shared clonotypes between healthy human individuals. Measured with immunoSEQ multiplex PCR; TCRdb has only the in-frame clones, and not every one. The data show about 1 million clones, around 74% seen once. Sequenced input: memory CD4+ T cells sorted from blood. The receptors here all came from a man younger than 35 in good health. The CDR3 runs from the conserved cysteine through the conserved F or W. A D gene is named only where the DNA matches it firmly. Clone size is shown for a subset of rows, as once, few, many or a class of expanded clone.

>few|TRBV18|TRBD1|TRBJ1-2|13
TGTGCCAGCTCAACAGGGGAGGGCTATGGCTACACCTTC
CASSTGEGYGYTF
>NA|TRBV7-2|TRBD2|TRBJ2-5|15
TGTGCCAGCAAAAGCGGACTAGCGGGAGAAGAGACCCAGTACTTC
CASKSGLAGEETQYF
>NA|TRBV27|NA|TRBJ2-3|15
TGTGCCAGCAGTTTATCGGGCCGGAATACAGATACGCAGTATTTT
CASSLSGRNTDTQYF
>NA|TRBV2|TRBD2|TRBJ2-1|14
TGTGCCAGCAGTGACCGCGGGAGGGCGAATGAGCAGTTCTTC
CASSDRGRANEQFF
>NA|TRBV10-1|TRBD2|TRBJ2-1|16
TGCGCCAGCAGTGAAGGGGCTAGCGGGGGGTACAATGAGCAGTTCTTC
CASSEGASGGYNEQFF
>NA|TRBV2|NA|TRBJ1-2|13
TGTGCCAGCAGTGAGGGCAGGGGTTATGGCTACACCTTC
CASSEGRGYGYTF
>NA|TRBV25-1|NA|TRBJ1-2|15
TGTGCCAGCAGTGAATCCCTGGGACGGTCCTATGGCTACACCTTC
CASSESLGRSYGYTF
>NA|TRBV7-8|TRBD2|TRBJ2-2|17
TGTGCCAGCAGCTTAGTCAGCGGGGGGCCGAACACCGGGGAGCTGTTTTTT
CASSLVSGGPNTGELFF
>once|TRBV4-2|NA|TRBJ1-5|15
TGTGCCAGCAGCCAAGACAGGCCTGCCAATCAGCCCCAGCATTTT
CASSQDRPANQPQHF
>NA|TRBV30|TRBD2|TRBJ2-2|20
TGTGCCTGGAGTGGAATAATAGGGACTAGCGGGAGTATTTCCACCGGGGAGCTGTTTTTT
CAWSGIIGTSGSISTGELFF
>once|TRBV15|NA|TRBJ1-4|16
TGTGCCACCAGCAGAGGAACAACCCCAACTAATGAAAAACTGTTTTTT
CATSRGTTPTNEKLFF
>few|TRBV7-2|TRBD1|TRBJ2-2|15
TGTGCCAGCAGCTTAGCGGGACAGTCAACCGGGGAGCTGTTTTTT
CASSLAGQSTGELFF
>NA|TRBV4-2|TRBD1|TRBJ1-4|15
TGTGCCAGCAGCCAAGATCACAGGGGGTACGAAAAACTGTTTTTT
CASSQDHRGYEKLFF
>NA|TRBV4-3|NA|TRBJ2-5|16
TGCGCCAGCAGCCAAGATTTGGGGCAAAGCCCGGGGACCCAGTACTTC
CASSQDLGQSPGTQYF
>NA|TRBV25-1|TRBD1|TRBJ2-5|16
TGTGCCAGCAGTGAACCCCGACAGGGGTCGCAAGAGACCCAGTACTTC
CASSEPRQGSQETQYF
>NA|TRBV7-2|TRBD1|TRBJ1-1|16
TGTGCCAGCAGCGGCGTTTTAGGACAGGGGACAAGTGAAGCTTTCTTT
CASSGVLGQGTSEAFF
>once|TRBV7-9|NA|TRBJ2-7|15
TGTGCCAGCAGCTTTTCTGTGGGTTCGAAGAACGAGCAGTACTTC
CASSFSVGSKNEQYF
>NA|TRBV5-4|TRBD1|TRBJ1-1|17
TGTGCCAGCAGCTTGGACCAGCGACAGGGGCCGGACACTGAAGCTTTCTTT
CASSLDQRQGPDTEAFF
>few|TRBV15|NA|TRBJ2-5|13
TGTGCCACCAGCAGAGGGTACCAAGAGACCCAGTACTTC
CATSRGYQETQYF
>NA|TRBV5-6|NA|TRBJ2-7|15
TGTGCCAGCAGCCCCCTCGTCAGGGAGGCCTACGAGCAGTACTTC
CASSPLVREAYEQYF
>NA|TRBV7-3|NA|TRBJ2-7|13
TGTGCCAGCAGCTTAGAGGGACTTTACGAGCAGTACTTC
CASSLEGLYEQYF
>NA|TRBV5-1|TRBD1|TRBJ1-6|16
TGCGCCAGCAGCGTATCCGGGACAGGGGTTAATTCACCCCTCCACTTT
CASSVSGTGVNSPLHF
>NA|TRBV11-2|NA|TRBJ1-2|13
TGTGCCAGCAGCACGCGACGCCGGGATGGCTACACCTTC
CASSTRRRDGYTF
>NA|TRBV11-2|NA|TRBJ2-1|18
TGTGCCAGCAGCTTCATGGGGCTGAGGGACCGCTCACGCAATGAGCAGTTCTTC
CASSFMGLRDRSRNEQFF
>NA|TRBV9|TRBD1|TRBJ1-1|15
TGTGCCAGCAGCAACACGGGACAGCCGAACACTGAAGCTTTCTTT
CASSNTGQPNTEAFF
>NA|TRBV18|TRBD2|TRBJ2-7|14
TGTGCCAGCTCAAATAGCGGGAGTTCCCACGAGCAGTACTTC
CASSNSGSSHEQYF
>NA|TRBV5-4|TRBD1|TRBJ2-7|13
TGTGCCAGCAGCCGGACAGGGGCCTCCGAGCAGTACTTC
CASSRTGASEQYF
>once|TRBV2|TRBD2|TRBJ2-1|13
TGTGCCAGCAGAACCAGCGGGAGGGGTGAGCAGTTCTTC
CASRTSGRGEQFF
>NA|TRBV5-1|NA|TRBJ2-7|14
TGCGCCAGCAGCTTGGCCTTTGGCGGCTACGAGCAGTACTTC
CASSLAFGGYEQYF
>many|TRBV14|NA|TRBJ2-6|15
TGTGCCAGCAGCCATGTCCGCTCTGGGGCCAACGTCCTGACTTTC
CASSHVRSGANVLTF
>NA|TRBV7-9|TRBD2|TRBJ2-2|13
TGTGCCGCGAGACTAGCGATCACCGGGGAGCTGTTTTTT
CAARLAITGELFF
>NA|TRBV10-3|NA|TRBJ1-5|16
TGTGCCATCAGTGGGGGTAGGGCAGGGGACAATCAGCCCCAGCATTTT
CAISGGRAGDNQPQHF
>once|TRBV18|NA|TRBJ2-7|14
TGTGCCAGCTTGAGAGAGACCGGGACGCACGAGCAGTACTTC
CASLRETGTHEQYF
>NA|TRBV27|TRBD1|TRBJ2-7|15
TGTGCCAGCAGTCTGCGACAGGGGCCGATTGACGAGCAGTACTTC
CASSLRQGPIDEQYF
>few|TRBV28|NA|TRBJ2-2|12
TGTGCCAGCAGTGTGTACACCGGGGAGCTGTTTTTT
CASSVYTGELFF
>NA|TRBV15|NA|TRBJ1-5|17
TGTGCCACCAGCAGAGACCTTTTATGGGCTGAGAATCAGCCCCAGCATTTT
CATSRDLLWAENQPQHF
>NA|TRBV6-1|NA|TRBJ2-5|14
TGTGCCAGCAGGACCTCCCTCTACCAAGAGACCCAGTACTTC
CASRTSLYQETQYF
>once|TRBV11-2|TRBD2|TRBJ2-1|16
TGTGCCAGCAGCTTAGTCTTAGGCGGGAGGGCCTTTGAGCAGTTCTTC
CASSLVLGGRAFEQFF
>NA|TRBV15|NA|TRBJ2-1|14
TGTGCCACCAGCTCCCGACAGGCCTACAATGAGCAGTTCTTC
CATSSRQAYNEQFF
>NA|TRBV5-3|NA|TRBJ2-7|13
TGTGCCAGGGGCGGAGGGGGTACCTACGAGCAGTACTTC
CARGGGGTYEQYF
>few|TRBV6-6|TRBD1|TRBJ1-5|13
TGTGCCAGCGGGCGACAGGGGGGCGAGCCCCAGCATTTT
CASGRQGGEPQHF
>NA|TRBV19|NA|TRBJ2-5|14
TGTGCCAGTAGTATAACAGGGGGGGGAGAGACCCAGTACTTC
CASSITGGGETQYF
>NA|TRBV6-5|NA|TRBJ1-1|13
TGTGCCAGCAGGCAACACGTGAACACTGAAGCTTTCTTT
CASRQHVNTEAFF
>NA|TRBV5-5|NA|TRBJ2-1|15
TGTGCCAGCAGTTCCTCAGCGGCCGGAGGTCGTGAGCAGTTCTTC
CASSSSAAGGREQFF
>NA|TRBV6-6|NA|TRBJ2-4|12
TGTGCCAGCAGCAGGGAGAAAAACATTCAGTACTTC
CASSREKNIQYF
>NA|TRBV7-9|TRBD2|TRBJ2-7|19
TGTGCCAGCAGCTTAACCCAACTAGCGGGGGACCAGCTGAACTACGAGCAGTACTTC
CASSLTQLAGDQLNYEQYF
>NA|TRBV4-3|NA|TRBJ2-4|17
TGCGCCAGCAGCCAAGATTTAGGTAGTTTAGCCAAAAACATTCAGTACTTC
CASSQDLGSLAKNIQYF
>NA|TRBV7-8|TRBD2|TRBJ2-7|17
TGTGCCAGCAGCTTAGTGTCGGGGCGGGAGGGCCTATACGAGCAGTACTTC
CASSLVSGREGLYEQYF
>NA|TRBV29-1|TRBD1|TRBJ2-7|14
TGCAGCGTTACTCGGTCAGGGGGCTGGGACGAGCAGTACTTC
CSVTRSGGWDEQYF
>NA|TRBV25-1|TRBD2|TRBJ2-7|14
TGTGCCAGCAGCTTTAGCGGGCCGTCCTACGAGCAGTACTTC
CASSFSGPSYEQYF
>NA|TRBV2|TRBD1|TRBJ1-4|15
TGTGCCAGCAGGGCCCGCGACAGGGGTAATGAAAAACTGTTTTTT
CASRARDRGNEKLFF
>NA|TRBV6-1|NA|TRBJ2-7|11
TGTGCCAGCAGTGCGGCATCCGAGCAGTACTTC
CASSAASEQYF
>NA|TRBV30|NA|TRBJ1-2|18
TGTGCCTGGAGTGTAATACGATTTCGGACCAAAACAGACTATGGCTACACCTTC
CAWSVIRFRTKTDYGYTF
>few|TRBV10-1|NA|TRBJ1-1|13
TGCGCCAGCAGTGAGTCCAGAAACACTGAAGCTTTCTTT
CASSESRNTEAFF
>once|TRBV7-9|TRBD1|TRBJ1-4|15
TGTGCCAGCAGCCCCCAGGGGGCAGATAATGAAAAACTGTTTTTT
CASSPQGADNEKLFF